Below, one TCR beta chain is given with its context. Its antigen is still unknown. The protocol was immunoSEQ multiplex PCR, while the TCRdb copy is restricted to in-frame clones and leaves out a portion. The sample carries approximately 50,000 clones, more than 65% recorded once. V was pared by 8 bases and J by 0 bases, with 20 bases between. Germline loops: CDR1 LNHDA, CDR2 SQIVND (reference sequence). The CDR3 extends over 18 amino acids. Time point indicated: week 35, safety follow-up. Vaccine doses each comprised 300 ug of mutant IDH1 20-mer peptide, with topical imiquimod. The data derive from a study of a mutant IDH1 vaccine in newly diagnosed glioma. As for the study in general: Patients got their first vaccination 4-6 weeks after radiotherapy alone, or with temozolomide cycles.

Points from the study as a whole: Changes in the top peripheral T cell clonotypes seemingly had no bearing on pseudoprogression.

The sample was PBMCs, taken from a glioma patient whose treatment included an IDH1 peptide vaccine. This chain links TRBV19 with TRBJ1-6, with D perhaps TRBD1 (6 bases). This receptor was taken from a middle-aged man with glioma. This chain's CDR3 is CASSPGHRSSSYNSPLHF. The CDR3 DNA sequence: TGTGCCAGTTCTCCGGGACACAGATCCAGCTCCTATAATTCACCCCTCCACTTT.